Each of the 21 T cell receptor beta chains below was sequenced from the same sample in a study of blood T cell repertoires in COVID-19. Sequencing was performed with immunoSEQ multiplex PCR; in TCRdb, only in-frame clones are kept and a portion is missing. The repertoire holds some 160,000 clones, with roughly 90% as singletons. Sequenced material: peripheral blood. The receptor source for this set is a man between 60 and 75 years old with acute or convalescent COVID-19.

This clone was counted a few times. Other DNA sequences of this sample code for an identical CDR3. The chain is built from TRBV3-1 (or the pseudogene TRBV3-2) and TRBJ1-2; D unresolved. Between the trimmed V and J ends, which lost 3 bases and 8 bases, there was a span of 10 bases. From germline, CDR1 is LGHDT and CDR2 YNNKEL (reference sequence). This CDR3 comprises 12 residues. In nucleotides, the CDR3 is TGTGCCAGCAGCCAGGGGAGAGGCGGCTACACCTTC. Translation gives CASSQGRGGYTF.

V and J are TRBV9 and TRBJ1-6, with 10 nucleotides matching TRBD1. Looked up from germline, CDR1 is SGDLS and CDR2 is YYNGEE. This CDR3 is 17 amino acids long. V was clipped by 4 bases and J by 7 bases; unmatched bases: 11. This CDR3 is CASSMNPGQGINSPLHF. For the CDR3, the DNA is TGTGCCAGCAGCATGAACCCGGGACAGGGGATCAATTCACCCCTCCACTTT.

V and J are TRBV11-3 and TRBJ2-3, with 7 bases that match TRBD1. The trim removed 1 base at V and 3 bases at J, leaving 4 bases unmatched. Germline assignment: CDR1 SGHNT and CDR2 YENEEA. The CDR3 consists of 15 residues. Here the CDR3 reads CASSLGGTETDTQYF. For the CDR3, the DNA is TGTGCCAGCAGCTTAGGGGGGACAGAGACAGATACGCAGTATTTT.

This rearrangement joins TRBV5-5 to TRBJ2-3; TRBD2 might be the D (5 bases). This CDR3 spans 15 amino acids. Trimming cost V 1 base and J 5 bases, with 14 bases left between them. Germline CDR1 SGHKS, CDR2 YYEKEE (reference sequence). CDR3: CASSLYLRGGDTQYF. CDR3 coding DNA: TGTGCCAGCAGCTTGTATTTAAGAGGAGGAGATACGCAGTATTTT.

This chain uses TRBV7-8 with TRBJ1-1; D is uncertain. Germline CDR1 SGHVS, CDR2 FQNEAQ. The CDR3 totals 12 residues. Between the trimmed V and J ends, which lost 5 bases and 3 bases, there was a span of 7 bases. The DNA for the CDR3 is TGTGCCAGCAGCCACGCGGACACTGAAGCTTTCTTT. This codes for CASSHADTEAFF. The full variable domain, in which reference TRBV7-8 and TRBJ1-1 provide the parts outside the CDR3, is GAGVSQSPRYKVAKRGQDVALRCDPISGHVSLFWYQQALGQGPEFLTYFQNEAQLDKSGLPSDRFFAERPEGSVSTLKIQRTQQEDSAVYLCASSHADTEAFFGQGTRLTVV.

The chain links TRBV10-2 to TRBJ2-7; D not certain. In germline, CDR1 is WSHSY, CDR2 SAAADI. This CDR3 spans 13 amino acids. The ends were cut back, 6 bases at V and 2 bases at J, with 11 bases in the middle. The DNA of the CDR3 is TGCGCCAGCAGCGAAAATTCGGCCTACGAGCAGTACTTC. It specifies CASSENSAYEQYF.

The CDR3 region has the DNA TGTGCCAGCAGCCAACAGGGTCTGGCCCTCCACTTT. This sequence encodes CASSQQGLALHF. The chain has TRBV3-1 (or the pseudogene TRBV3-2) and TRBJ1-6; D possibly corresponds to TRBD1 (5 bases). There are 12 residues in the CDR3. The germline V and J ends were trimmed by 2 bases and 14 bases, with 10 bases remaining between them. Germline assignment: CDR1 LGHDT and CDR2 YNNKEL (reference sequence).

V and J are TRBV14 and TRBJ2-1; tentative D call: TRBD2 (6 bases). The CDR3 contains 19 residues. The germline gives CDR1 SGHDN, CDR2 FVKESK. V dropped 4 bases and J dropped 4 bases, with 26 bases sitting between them. Written as DNA, the CDR3 is TGTGCCAGCAGCCGTTCTGGCCGCGGGGCTCACACCCAATACAATGAGCAGTTCTTC. It encodes CASSRSGRGAHTQYNEQFF. Full variable domain (remainder filled in from reference TRBV14 and TRBJ2-1): EAGVTQFPSHSVIEKGQTVTLRCDPISGHDNLYWYRRVMGKEIKFLLHFVKESKQDESGMPNNRFLAERTGGTYSTLKVQPAELEDSGVYFCASSRSGRGAHTQYNEQFFGPGTRLTVL.

V gene TRBV6-1 combines with J gene TRBJ1-6; D is undetermined. CDR3 length: 13 residues. The V end was cut by 3 bases, the J end by 10 bases, with 10 bases between. The V gene's germline CDR1 is MNHNS and CDR2 SASEGT. For the CDR3, the DNA is TGTGCCAGCAGTGAGAACCGCCGGTCACCCCTCCACTTT. This translates into CASSENRRSPLHF.

CDR3 protein: CASSQVEGGYTF. The CDR3 nucleotides read TGTGCCAGCAGCCAAGTGGAGGGTGGCTACACCTTC. This chain links TRBV3-1 (or the pseudogene TRBV3-2) with TRBJ1-2; D is unclear. The V and J ends lost 1 base and 7 bases respectively, with 7 bases between them. The CDR3 loop spans 12 amino acids. Germline V gene sequence: CDR1 LGHDT, CDR2 YNNKEL (reference sequence).

V usage is TRBV5-6 and J usage is TRBJ2-1; perhaps TRBD1 as D (6 bases). In germline, CDR1 is SGHDT, CDR2 YYEEEE. The CDR3 loop spans 13 amino acids. V was cut by 3 bases and J by 6 bases, with 10 bases left in between. Here the CDR3 DNA reads TGTGCCAGCAGCTGGGACATGGGCAATGAGCAGTTCTTC. Its protein is CASSWDMGNEQFF.

The gene calls are TRBV27 and TRBJ2-3, with 9 bases lining up with TRBD2. Trimming took 10 bases from V and 4 from J; bases not matched to a gene: 15. This CDR3 region has 16 residues. CDR1 and CDR2 (germline): MNHEY, SMNVEV (reference sequence). CDR3 bases: TGTGCCACCAGAGCGCGACTAGCGGCGATTCCAGATACGCAGTATTTT. Translation gives CATRARLAAIPDTQYF.

This clone showed up just a few times. The chain employs TRBV2 and TRBJ2-7; 10 positions agree with TRBD2. J lost 1 base, V lost 3 bases, and 3 bases had no gene match. Germline lookup yields CDR1 SNHLY and CDR2 FYNNEI. The CDR3 extends over 15 amino acids. The CDR3 sequence: CASSETSGWSYEQYF. The CDR3 DNA reads as TGTGCCAGCAGTGAGACTAGCGGGTGGTCCTACGAGCAGTACTTC.

The chain has TRBV11-2 and TRBJ1-5; D might be TRBD1 (5 bases). The V end lost 4 bases, the J end lost 1 base, and 5 bases lay between the germline ends. The germline gives CDR1 SGHAT, CDR2 FQNNGV. The CDR3 spans 13 residues. The DNA for the CDR3 is TGTGCCAGCAGCTGGGGCAGCAATCAGCCCCAGCATTTT. It encodes CASSWGSNQPQHF. The whole variable domain, filled in from reference TRBV11-2 and TRBJ1-5, reads EAGVAQSPRYKIIEKRQSVAFWCNPISGHATLYWYQQILGQGPKLLIQFQNNGVVDDSQLPKDRFSAERLKGVDSTLKIQPAKLEDSAVYLCASSWGSNQPQHFGDGTRLSIL.

The chain employs TRBV10-3 and TRBJ2-1; 10 bases are a match to TRBD2. The V and J ends lost 8 bases and 5 bases, in that order; junction bases with no gene match: 9. Germline V gene sequence: CDR1 ENHRY, CDR2 SYGVKD. CDR3 length equals 15 residues. The chain's CDR3 is CAIAPSGGANNEQFF. In DNA, the CDR3 is TGTGCCATCGCTCCAAGCGGGGGGGCCAACAATGAGCAGTTCTTC.

Written as DNA, the CDR3 is TGCGCCAGCAGCCCGGGGGACTCCCAAAATGAAAAACTGTTTTTT. Amino acid sequence: CASSPGDSQNEKLFF. V gene TRBV5-1 combines with J gene TRBJ1-4; possibly TRBD1 for D (5 bases). Germline assignment: CDR1 SGHRS and CDR2 YFSETQ. The CDR3 totals 15 residues. V lost 4 bases and J 5 bases, leaving 15 bases between the germline ends.

The chain carries TRBV5-5 and TRBJ1-4; TRBD1 might be the D (5 bases). Germline V gene sequence: CDR1 SGHKS, CDR2 YYEKEE (reference sequence). V lost 6 bases and J 4 bases, leaving 7 bases between the germline ends. The CDR3 sequence is 12 residues long. CDR3 residues: CASNRYNEKLFF. Here the CDR3 DNA reads TGTGCCAGCAACAGGTATAATGAAAAACTGTTTTTT. The whole variable domain, remainder taken from reference TRBV5-5 and TRBJ1-4, is DAGVTQSPTHLIKTRGQQVTLRCSPISGHKSVSWYQQVLGQGPQFIFQYYEKEERGRGNFPDRFSARQFPNYSSELNVNALLLGDSALYLCASNRYNEKLFFGSGTQLSVL.

This chain uses TRBV5-1 with TRBJ1-6; 7 nucleotides align to TRBD1. J gave up 5 bases and V 2 bases, and 1 base lay outside the gene matches. Germline V gene lookup returns CDR1 SGHRS and CDR2 YFSETQ. The CDR3 consists of 14 residues. This CDR3 reads CASSFQGDNSPLHF. The CDR3 nucleotides are TGCGCCAGCAGCTTCCAGGGGGATAATTCACCCCTCCACTTT.

V and J are TRBV5-1 and TRBJ1-2; the D gene is possibly TRBD1 (5 bases). The CDR3 extends over 15 amino acids. CDR1 and CDR2 (germline): SGHRS, YFSETQ. V was trimmed by 3 bases and J by 1 base, leaving 13 bases between them. The CDR3 protein is CASSWGQGGNYGYTF. The CDR3 bases are TGCGCCAGCAGCTGGGGTCAGGGAGGTAACTATGGCTACACCTTC.

The genes are TRBV10-3 and TRBJ1-5, with TRBD1 matching 7 bases. The germline CDR1 and CDR2 sequences are ENHRY and SYGVKD. The CDR3 has 13 amino acids. V lost 5 bases, J lost 5 bases, and 3 bases stayed unmatched. CDR3 sequence (DNA): TGTGCCATCAGTAGACAGGGTGATCAGCCCCAGCATTTT. Encoded protein: CAISRQGDQPQHF.

The J gene is TRBJ1-4, the V gene TRBV30, with D possibly being TRBD1 (6 bases). V was shortened by 4 bases and J by 4 bases, with 16 bases between the two germline ends. CDR1 is GTSNPN and CDR2 is SVGIG in the germline V gene (reference sequence). The CDR3 length is 15 residues. This chain's CDR3 is CAWNPGQTLNEKLFF. The CDR3 DNA reads TGTGCCTGGAACCCAGGACAGACGCTTAATGAAAAACTGTTTTTT.